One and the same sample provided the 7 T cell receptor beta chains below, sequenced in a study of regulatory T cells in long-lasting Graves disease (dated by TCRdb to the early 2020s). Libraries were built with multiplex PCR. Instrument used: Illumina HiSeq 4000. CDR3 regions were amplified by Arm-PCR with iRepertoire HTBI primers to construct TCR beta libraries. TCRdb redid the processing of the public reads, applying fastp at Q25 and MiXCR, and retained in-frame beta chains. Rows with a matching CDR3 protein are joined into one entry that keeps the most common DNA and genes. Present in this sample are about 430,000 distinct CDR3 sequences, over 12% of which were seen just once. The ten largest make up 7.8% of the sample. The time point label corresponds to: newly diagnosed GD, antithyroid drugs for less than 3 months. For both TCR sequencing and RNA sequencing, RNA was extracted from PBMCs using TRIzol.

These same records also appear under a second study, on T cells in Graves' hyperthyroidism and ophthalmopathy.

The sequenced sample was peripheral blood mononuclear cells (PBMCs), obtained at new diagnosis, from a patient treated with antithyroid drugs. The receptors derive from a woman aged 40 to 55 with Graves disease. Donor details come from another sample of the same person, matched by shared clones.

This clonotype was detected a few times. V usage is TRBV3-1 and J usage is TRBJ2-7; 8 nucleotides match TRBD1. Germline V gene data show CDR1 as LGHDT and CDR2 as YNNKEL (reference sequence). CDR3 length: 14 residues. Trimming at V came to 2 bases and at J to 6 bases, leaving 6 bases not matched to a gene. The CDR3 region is CASSQTGGYPEQYF. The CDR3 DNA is TGTGCCAGCAGCCAAACAGGGGGGTACCCCGAGCAGTACTTC.

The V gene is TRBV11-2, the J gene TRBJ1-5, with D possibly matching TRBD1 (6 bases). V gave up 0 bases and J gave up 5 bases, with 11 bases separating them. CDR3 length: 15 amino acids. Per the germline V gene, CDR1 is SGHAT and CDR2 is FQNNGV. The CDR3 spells CASSLDGTLDQPQHF. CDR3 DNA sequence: TGTGCCAGCAGCTTAGATGGGACATTAGATCAGCCCCAGCATTTT. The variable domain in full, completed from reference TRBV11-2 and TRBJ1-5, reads EAGVAQSPRYKIIEKRQSVAFWCNPISGHATLYWYQQILGQGPKLLIQFQNNGVVDDSQLPKDRFSAERLKGVDSTLKIQPAKLEDSAVYLCASSLDGTLDQPQHFGDGTRLSIL.

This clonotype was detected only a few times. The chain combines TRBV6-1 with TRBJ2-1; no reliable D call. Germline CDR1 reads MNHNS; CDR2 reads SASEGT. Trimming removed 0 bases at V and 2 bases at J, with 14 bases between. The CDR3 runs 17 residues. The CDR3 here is CASSEATPGLTYNEQFF. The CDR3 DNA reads TGTGCCAGCAGTGAAGCGACCCCCGGCCTAACCTACAATGAGCAGTTCTTC.

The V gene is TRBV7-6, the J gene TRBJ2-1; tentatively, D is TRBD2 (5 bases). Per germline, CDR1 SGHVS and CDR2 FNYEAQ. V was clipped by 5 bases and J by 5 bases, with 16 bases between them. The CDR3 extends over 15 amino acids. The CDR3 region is CASSNREGGNNEQFF. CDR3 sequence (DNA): TGTGCCAGCAGCAACAGAGAGGGTGGGAACAATGAGCAGTTCTTC.

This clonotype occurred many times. The DNA for the CDR3 is TGTGCCAGCAGTTCAACAGACAGGGGCGGTAATGAAGCTTTCTTT. Its protein product is CASSSTDRGGNEAFF. The rearrangement joins TRBV12-3 or TRBV12-4 to TRBJ1-1; TRBD1 aligns across 8 bases. J lost 7 bases, V lost 4 bases, and 11 bases had no gene match. There are 15 residues in the CDR3.

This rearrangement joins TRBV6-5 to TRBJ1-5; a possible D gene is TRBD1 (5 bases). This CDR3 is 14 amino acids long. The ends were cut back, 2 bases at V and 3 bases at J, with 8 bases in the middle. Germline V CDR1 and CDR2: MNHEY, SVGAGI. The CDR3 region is CASSYGGYNQPQHF. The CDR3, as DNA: TGTGCCAGCAGTTACGGGGGGTACAATCAGCCCCAGCATTTT.

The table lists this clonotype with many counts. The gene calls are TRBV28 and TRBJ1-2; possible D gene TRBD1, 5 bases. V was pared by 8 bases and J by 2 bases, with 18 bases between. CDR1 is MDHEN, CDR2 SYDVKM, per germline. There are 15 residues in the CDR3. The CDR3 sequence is CASLRGGLGNYGYTF. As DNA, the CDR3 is TGTGCCAGCCTCCGGGGGGGTCTAGGCAACTATGGCTACACCTTC.